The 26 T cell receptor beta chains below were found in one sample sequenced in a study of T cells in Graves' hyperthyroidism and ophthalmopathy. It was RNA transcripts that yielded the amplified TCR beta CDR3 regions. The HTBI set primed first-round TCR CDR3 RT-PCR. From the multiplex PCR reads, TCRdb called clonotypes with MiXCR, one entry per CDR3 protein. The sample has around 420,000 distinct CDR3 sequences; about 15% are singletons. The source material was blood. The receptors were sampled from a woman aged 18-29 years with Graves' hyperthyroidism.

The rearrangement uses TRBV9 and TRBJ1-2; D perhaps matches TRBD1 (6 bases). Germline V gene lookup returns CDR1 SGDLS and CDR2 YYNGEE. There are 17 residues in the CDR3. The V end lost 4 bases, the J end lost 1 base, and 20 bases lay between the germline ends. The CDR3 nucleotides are TGTGCCAGCAGCTCACCGGGGGGGGGCGGTTATAACTATGGCTACACCTTC. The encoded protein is CASSSPGGGGYNYGYTF.

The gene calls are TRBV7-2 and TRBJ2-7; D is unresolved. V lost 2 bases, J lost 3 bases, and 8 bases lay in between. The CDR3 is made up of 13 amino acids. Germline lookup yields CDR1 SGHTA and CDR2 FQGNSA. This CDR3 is CASSLLLDYEQYF. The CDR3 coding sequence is TGTGCCAGCAGCTTACTGCTGGACTACGAGCAGTACTTC.

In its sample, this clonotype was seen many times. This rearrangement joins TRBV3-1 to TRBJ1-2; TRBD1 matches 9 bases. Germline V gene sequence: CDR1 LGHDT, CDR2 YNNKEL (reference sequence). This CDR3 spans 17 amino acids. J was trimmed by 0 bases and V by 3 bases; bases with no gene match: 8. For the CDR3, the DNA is TGTGCCAGCAGCCACCGGGACAGGGTTGGAGCTAACTATGGCTACACCTTC. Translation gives CASSHRDRVGANYGYTF.

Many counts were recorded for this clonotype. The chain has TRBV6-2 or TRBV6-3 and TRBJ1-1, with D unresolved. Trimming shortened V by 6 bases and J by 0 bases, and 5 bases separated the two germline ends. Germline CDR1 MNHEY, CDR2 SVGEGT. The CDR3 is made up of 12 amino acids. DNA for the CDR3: TGTGCCAGCAGAACGTTGAACACTGAAGCTTTCTTT. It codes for CASRTLNTEAFF.

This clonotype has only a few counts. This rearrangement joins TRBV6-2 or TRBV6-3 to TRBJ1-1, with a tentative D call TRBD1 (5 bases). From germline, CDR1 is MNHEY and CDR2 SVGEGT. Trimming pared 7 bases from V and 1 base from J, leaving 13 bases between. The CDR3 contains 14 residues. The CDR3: CASNIDRPNTEAFF. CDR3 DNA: TGTGCCAGCAACATCGACAGACCGAACACTGAAGCTTTCTTT.

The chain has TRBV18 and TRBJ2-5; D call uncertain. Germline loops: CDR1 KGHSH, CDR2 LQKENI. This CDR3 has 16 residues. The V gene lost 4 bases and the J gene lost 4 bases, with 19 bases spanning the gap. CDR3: CASSRATLGGGETQYF. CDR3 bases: TGTGCCAGCTCACGGGCCACTTTGGGCGGTGGAGAGACCCAGTACTTC. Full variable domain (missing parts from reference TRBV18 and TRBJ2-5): NAGVMQNPRHLVRRRGQEARLRCSPMKGHSHVYWYRQLPEEGLKFMVYLQKENIIDESGMPKERFSAEFPKEGPSILRIQQVVRGDSAAYFCASSRATLGGGETQYFGPGTRLLVL.

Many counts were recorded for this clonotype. This chain's CDR3 is CASIPTGRNTEAFF. The CDR3 DNA follows: TGTGCCAGCATTCCGACAGGGAGGAACACTGAAGCTTTCTTT. The genes are TRBV2 and TRBJ1-1, with 7 bases matching TRBD1. This CDR3 is 14 amino acids long. Looked up from germline, CDR1 is SNHLY and CDR2 is FYNNEI. Unmatched junction bases numbered 6, after V lost 7 bases and J lost 1 base.

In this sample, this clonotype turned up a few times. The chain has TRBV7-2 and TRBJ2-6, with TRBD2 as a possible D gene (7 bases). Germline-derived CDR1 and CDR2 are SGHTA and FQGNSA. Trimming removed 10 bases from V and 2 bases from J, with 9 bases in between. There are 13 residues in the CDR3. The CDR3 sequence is CAIGGPGANVLTF. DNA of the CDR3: TGTGCCATCGGGGGGCCTGGGGCCAACGTCCTGACTTTC.

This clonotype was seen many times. The CDR3 loop reads CASSLDWGQGSGYTF. Here the CDR3 DNA reads TGTGCCAGCAGCTTAGATTGGGGACAGGGTAGCGGCTACACCTTC. The J gene is TRBJ1-2, the V gene TRBV7-2, with 9 bases fitting TRBD1. The V gene's germline CDR1 is SGHTA and CDR2 FQGNSA. V trimming: 1 base; J trimming: 8 bases; junction bases outside the gene matches: 8. This CDR3 spans 15 amino acids.

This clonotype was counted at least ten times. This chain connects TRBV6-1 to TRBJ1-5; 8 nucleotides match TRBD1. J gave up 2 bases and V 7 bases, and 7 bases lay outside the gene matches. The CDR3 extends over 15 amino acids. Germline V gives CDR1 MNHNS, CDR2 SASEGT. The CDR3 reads CASKTLTGGNQPQHF. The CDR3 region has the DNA TGTGCCAGCAAGACTCTGACAGGGGGCAATCAGCCCCAGCATTTT.

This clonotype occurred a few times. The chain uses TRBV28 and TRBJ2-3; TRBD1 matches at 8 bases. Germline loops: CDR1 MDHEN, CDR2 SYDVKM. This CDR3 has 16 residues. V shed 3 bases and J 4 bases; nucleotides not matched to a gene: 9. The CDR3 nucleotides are TGTGCCAGCAGTTTCCTCGACAGGGGCCCGGCAGATACGCAGTATTTT. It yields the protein CASSFLDRGPADTQYF.

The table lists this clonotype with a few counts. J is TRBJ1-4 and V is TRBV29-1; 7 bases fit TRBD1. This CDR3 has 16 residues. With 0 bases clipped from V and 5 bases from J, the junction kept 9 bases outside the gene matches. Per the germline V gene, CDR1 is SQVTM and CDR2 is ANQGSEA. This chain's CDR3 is CSVEEVGGQVNEKLFF. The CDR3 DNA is TGCAGCGTTGAAGAAGTAGGCGGACAGGTGAATGAAAAACTGTTTTTT.

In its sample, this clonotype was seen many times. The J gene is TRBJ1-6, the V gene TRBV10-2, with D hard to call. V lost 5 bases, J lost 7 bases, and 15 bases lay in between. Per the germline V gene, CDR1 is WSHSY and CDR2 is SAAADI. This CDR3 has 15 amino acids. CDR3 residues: CASSRGVVGNSPLHF. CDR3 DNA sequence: TGCGCCAGCAGTCGTGGGGTGGTGGGAAATTCACCCCTCCACTTT.

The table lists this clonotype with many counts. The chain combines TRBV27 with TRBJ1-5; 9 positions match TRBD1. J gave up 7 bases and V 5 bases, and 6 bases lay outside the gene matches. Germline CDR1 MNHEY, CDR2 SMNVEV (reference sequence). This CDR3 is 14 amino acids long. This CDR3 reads CASSLYRGQQPQHF. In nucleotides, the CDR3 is TGTGCCAGCAGTCTCTACAGGGGGCAGCAGCCCCAGCATTTT.

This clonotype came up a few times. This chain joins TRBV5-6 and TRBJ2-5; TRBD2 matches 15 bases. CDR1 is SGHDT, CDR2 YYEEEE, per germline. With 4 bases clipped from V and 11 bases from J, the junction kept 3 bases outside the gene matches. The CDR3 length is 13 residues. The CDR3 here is CASSQGLAGGQYF. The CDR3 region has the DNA TGTGCCAGCAGCCAGGGACTAGCGGGAGGTCAGTACTTC.

The CDR3 here is CASSLAGPTLGNTIYF. The CDR3 region has the DNA TGCGCCAGCAGCTTGGCCGGGCCTACGCTTGGAAACACCATATATTTT. The chain employs TRBV5-1 and TRBJ1-3; D gene uncertain. CDR1 is SGHRS and CDR2 is YFSETQ in the germline V gene. There are 16 residues in the CDR3. V dropped 0 bases and J dropped 3 bases, with 13 bases sitting between them.

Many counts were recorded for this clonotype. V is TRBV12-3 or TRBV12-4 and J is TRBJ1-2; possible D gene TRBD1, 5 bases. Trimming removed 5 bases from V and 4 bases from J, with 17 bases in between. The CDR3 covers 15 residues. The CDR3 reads CASSQSRGRGYGYTF. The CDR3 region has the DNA TGTGCCAGCAGTCAGTCGAGGGGACGGGGCTATGGCTACACCTTC.

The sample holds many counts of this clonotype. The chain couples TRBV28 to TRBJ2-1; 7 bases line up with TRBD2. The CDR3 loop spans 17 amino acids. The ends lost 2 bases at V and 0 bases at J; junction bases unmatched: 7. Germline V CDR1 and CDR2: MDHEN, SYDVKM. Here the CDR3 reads CASSLPASGRSYNEQFF. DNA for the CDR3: TGTGCCAGCAGTTTACCGGCTAGCGGTCGCTCCTACAATGAGCAGTTCTTC.

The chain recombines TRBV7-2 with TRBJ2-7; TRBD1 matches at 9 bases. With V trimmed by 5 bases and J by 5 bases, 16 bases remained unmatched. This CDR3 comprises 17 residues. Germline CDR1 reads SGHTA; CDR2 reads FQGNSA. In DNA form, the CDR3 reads TGTGCCAGCAGCCAATATAGGGACAGGGTGGGTAAGGACGAGCAGTACTTC. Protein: CASSQYRDRVGKDEQYF. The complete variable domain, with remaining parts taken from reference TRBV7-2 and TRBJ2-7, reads GAGVSQSPSNKVTEKGKDVELRCDPISGHTALYWYRQSLGQGLEFLIYFQGNSAPDKSGLPSDRFSAERTGGSVSTLTIQRTQQEDSAVYLCASSQYRDRVGKDEQYFGPGTRLTVT.

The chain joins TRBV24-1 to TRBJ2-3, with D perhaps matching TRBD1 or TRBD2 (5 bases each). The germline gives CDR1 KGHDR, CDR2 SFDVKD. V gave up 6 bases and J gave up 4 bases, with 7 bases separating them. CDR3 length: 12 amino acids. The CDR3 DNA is TGTGCCACCAGTCGGGGCCCAGATACGCAGTATTTT. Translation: CATSRGPDTQYF.

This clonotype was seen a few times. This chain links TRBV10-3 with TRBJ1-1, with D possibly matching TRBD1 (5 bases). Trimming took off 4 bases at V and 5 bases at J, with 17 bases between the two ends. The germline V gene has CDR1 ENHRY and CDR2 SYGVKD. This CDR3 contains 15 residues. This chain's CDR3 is CAISGNWGYETEAFF. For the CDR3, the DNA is TGTGCCATCAGTGGAAATTGGGGGTACGAGACTGAAGCTTTCTTT.

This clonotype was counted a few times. As DNA, the CDR3 is TGTGCCAGTGGGACAGAATCATACAATGAGCAGTTCTTC. As protein: CASGTESYNEQFF. The V gene is TRBV6-1, the J gene TRBJ2-1, with 7 bases aligning to TRBD1. Germline loops: CDR1 MNHNS, CDR2 SASEGT. The CDR3 is 13 amino acids. Germline trimming cut 9 bases from V and 4 bases from J; bases unmatched to any gene: 6.

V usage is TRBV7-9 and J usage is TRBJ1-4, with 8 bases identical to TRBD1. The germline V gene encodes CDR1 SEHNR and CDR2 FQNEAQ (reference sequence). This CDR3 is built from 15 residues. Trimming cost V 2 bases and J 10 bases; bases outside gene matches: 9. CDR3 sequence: CASSLWTGSSAKLFF. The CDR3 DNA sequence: TGTGCCAGCAGCTTATGGACAGGGTCCAGCGCAAAACTGTTTTTT.

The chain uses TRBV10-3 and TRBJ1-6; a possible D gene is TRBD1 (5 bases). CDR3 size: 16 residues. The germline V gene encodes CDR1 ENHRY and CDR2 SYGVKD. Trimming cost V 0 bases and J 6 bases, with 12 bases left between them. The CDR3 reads CAISESVGAANSPLHF. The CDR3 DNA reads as TGTGCCATCAGTGAGTCGGTAGGGGCGGCTAATTCACCCCTCCACTTT.

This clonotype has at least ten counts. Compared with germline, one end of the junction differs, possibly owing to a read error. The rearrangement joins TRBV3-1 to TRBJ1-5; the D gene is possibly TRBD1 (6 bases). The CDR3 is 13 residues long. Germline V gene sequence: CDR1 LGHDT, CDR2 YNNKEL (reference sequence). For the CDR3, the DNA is TGTGCCAGCAGTCAAGGGGGGAATCAGCCCCAGCATTTT. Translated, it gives CASSQGGNQPQHF. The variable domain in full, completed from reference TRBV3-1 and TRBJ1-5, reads DTAVSQTPKYLVTQMGNDKSIKCEQNLGHDTMYWYKQDSKKFLKIMFSYNNKELIINETVPNRFSPKSPDKAHLNLHINSLELGDSAVYFCASSQGGNQPQHFGDGTRLSIL.

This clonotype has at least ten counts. The CDR3 nucleotides read TGTGCCAGCAGCCTCTCCCTCTCGGCGGGCTCCTACAATGAGCAGTTCTTC. This translates into CASSLSLSAGSYNEQFF. The chain employs TRBV11-2 and TRBJ2-1; possibly TRBD2 for D (5 bases). V was shortened by 5 bases and J by 0 bases, with 17 bases between the two germline ends. The V gene's germline CDR1 is SGHAT and CDR2 FQNNGV. The CDR3 is 17 residues long. The full variable domain, with the rest looked up from reference TRBV11-2 and TRBJ2-1, is EAGVAQSPRYKIIEKRQSVAFWCNPISGHATLYWYQQILGQGPKLLIQFQNNGVVDDSQLPKDRFSAERLKGVDSTLKIQPAKLEDSAVYLCASSLSLSAGSYNEQFFGPGTRLTVL.